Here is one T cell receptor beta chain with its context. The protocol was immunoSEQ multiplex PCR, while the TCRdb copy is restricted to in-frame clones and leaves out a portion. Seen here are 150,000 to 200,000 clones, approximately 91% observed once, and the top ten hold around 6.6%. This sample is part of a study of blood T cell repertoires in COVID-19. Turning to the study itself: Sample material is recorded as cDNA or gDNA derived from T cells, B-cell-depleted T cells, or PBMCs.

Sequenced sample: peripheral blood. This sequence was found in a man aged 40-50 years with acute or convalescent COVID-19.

The CDR3 DNA sequence: TGCGCCAGCAGCTTGGGGCCTGCCCCAGGCTACGAGCAGTACTTC. Its translation: CASSLGPAPGYEQYF. The gene calls are TRBV5-1 and TRBJ2-7, with D unclear. The CDR3 length is 15 residues. Germline V lookup: CDR1 SGHRS, CDR2 YFSETQ. The V end lost 0 bases, the J end lost 3 bases, and 13 bases lay between the germline ends.